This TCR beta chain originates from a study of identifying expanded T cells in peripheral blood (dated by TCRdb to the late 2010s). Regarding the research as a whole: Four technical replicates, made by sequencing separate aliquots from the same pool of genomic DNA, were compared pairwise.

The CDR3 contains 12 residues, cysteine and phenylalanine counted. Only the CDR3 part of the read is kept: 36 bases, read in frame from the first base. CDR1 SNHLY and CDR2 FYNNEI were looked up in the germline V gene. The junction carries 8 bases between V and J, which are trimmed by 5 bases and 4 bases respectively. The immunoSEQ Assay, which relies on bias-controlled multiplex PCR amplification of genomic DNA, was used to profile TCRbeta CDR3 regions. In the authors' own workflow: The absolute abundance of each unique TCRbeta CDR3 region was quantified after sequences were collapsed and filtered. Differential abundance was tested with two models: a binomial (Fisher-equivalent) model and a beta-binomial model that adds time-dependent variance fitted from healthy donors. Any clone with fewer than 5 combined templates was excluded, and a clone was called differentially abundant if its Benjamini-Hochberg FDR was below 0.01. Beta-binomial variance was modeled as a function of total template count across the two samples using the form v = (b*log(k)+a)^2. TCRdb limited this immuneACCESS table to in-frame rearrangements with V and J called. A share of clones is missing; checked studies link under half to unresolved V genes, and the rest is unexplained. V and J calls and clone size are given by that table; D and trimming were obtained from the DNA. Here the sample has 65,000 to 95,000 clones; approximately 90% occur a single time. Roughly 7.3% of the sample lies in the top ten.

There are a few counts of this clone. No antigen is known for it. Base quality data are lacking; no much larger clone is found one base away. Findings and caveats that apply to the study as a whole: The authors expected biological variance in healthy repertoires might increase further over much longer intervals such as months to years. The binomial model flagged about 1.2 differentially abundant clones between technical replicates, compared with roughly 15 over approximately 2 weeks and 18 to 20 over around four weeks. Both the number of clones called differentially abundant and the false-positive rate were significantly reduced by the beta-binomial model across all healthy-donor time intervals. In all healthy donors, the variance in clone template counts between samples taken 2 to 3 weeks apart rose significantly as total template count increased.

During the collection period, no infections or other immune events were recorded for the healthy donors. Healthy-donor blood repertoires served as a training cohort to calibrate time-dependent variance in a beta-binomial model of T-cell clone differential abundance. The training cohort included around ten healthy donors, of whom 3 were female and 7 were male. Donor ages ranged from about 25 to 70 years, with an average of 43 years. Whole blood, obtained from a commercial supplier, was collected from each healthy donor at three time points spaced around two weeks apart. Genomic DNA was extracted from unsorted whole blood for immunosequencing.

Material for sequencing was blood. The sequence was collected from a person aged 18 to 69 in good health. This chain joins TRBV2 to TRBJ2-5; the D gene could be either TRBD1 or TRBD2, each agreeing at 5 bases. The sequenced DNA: TGTGCCAGCAGTACGGGACGAGAGACCCAGTACTTC. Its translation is CASSTGRETQYF.